The sample holds a few counts of the clone carrying this T cell receptor beta chain. Its specificity is unknown. The donors, healthy Caucasians from Russia, were aged 6 to 90. These data are taken from a study of blood T cells in healthy people across ages. Then a second PCR, running about 6 to 12 cycles, was carried out with a sample-barcoded 5' primer and a J-beta primer mix. TCRdb re-analysed the 5' RACE reads in MiXCR, keeping a single row per CDR3 protein. The table records some 1.4 million distinct CDR3 sequences, 42% of them present only once. This CDR3 spans 18 amino acids. Germline assignment: CDR1 DFQATT and CDR2 SNEGSKA (reference sequence). J was trimmed by 6 bases and V by 6 bases; bases with no gene match: 21. Study conclusions and caveats: Naive T cell percentage strongly correlated with TCR beta diversity. Aged donors had fewer naive CD4+ cells and lower diversity than long-lived donors.

The chain is built from TRBV20-1 and TRBJ2-4; 9 nucleotides align to TRBD2. The specimen was blood. The TCR sequence derives from a woman in her late teens or twenties in good health. The CDR3 bases are TGCAGTGCCCAAACCCCTCTGGGTAGCGGGGGTATGGGAAACATTCAGTACTTC. Protein: CSAQTPLGSGGMGNIQYF.